The rows below give T cell receptor beta chains drawn from one sample of a study of T cells in Graves' hyperthyroidism and ophthalmopathy. One entry per CDR3 protein, called by TCRdb with MiXCR from the multiplex PCR reads. The sample lists more than 500,000 distinct CDR3 sequences; approximately 15% were seen once. Sequenced input: blood. The receptors stem from a woman aged 40-49 years with Graves' hyperthyroidism. The CDR3 runs from the conserved cysteine through the conserved F or W. D genes are given only for firm matches. Some rows mark clone size as missing; the rest say once, few, many or name a class of expanded clone.

abundance,v_gene,j_gene,d_gene,CDR3aa,CDR3nt
many,TRBV28,TRBJ2-7,TRBD1,CASRSGQAGSYEQYF,TGTGCCAGCAGATCCGGACAGGCCGGCTCCTACGAGCAGTACTTC
many,TRBV28,TRBJ2-2,-,CASSLPGTGELFF,TGTGCCAGCAGTTTGCCAGGGACCGGGGAGCTGTTTTTT
many,TRBV11-2,TRBJ2-7,-,CASSLVNYEQYF,TGTGCCAGCAGCTTAGTAAACTACGAGCAGTACTTC
many,TRBV19,TRBJ1-1,TRBD1,CASSPSRGSTEAFF,TGTGCCAGTAGTCCCTCCAGGGGGAGCACTGAAGCTTTCTTT
many,TRBV28,TRBJ2-1,-,CASSFDYSYNEQFF,TGTGCCAGCAGTTTCGACTATTCCTACAATGAGCAGTTCTTC
-,TRBV5-5,TRBJ1-6,TRBD1,CASSFGTGLYNSPLHF,TGTGCCAGCAGCTTTGGGACAGGGTTATATAATTCACCCCTCCACTTT
many,TRBV9,TRBJ2-7,TRBD1,CASAPTLDRAYEQYF,TGTGCCAGCGCCCCCACCCTGGACAGGGCATACGAGCAGTACTTC
-,TRBV6-2/TRBV6-3,TRBJ2-3,-,CASMPKGSTDTQYF,TGTGCCAGCATGCCGAAAGGCAGCACAGATACGCAGTATTTT
-,TRBV10-1,TRBJ2-1,TRBD2,CASSGLAGLSSYNEQFF,TGCGCCAGCAGCGGACTAGCGGGTTTGAGCTCCTACAATGAGCAGTTCTTC
-,TRBV19,TRBJ1-5,-,CASSMGRDNQPQHF,TGTGCCAGTAGTATGGGCAGGGACAATCAGCCCCAGCATTTT
many,TRBV3-1,TRBJ2-6,-,CASSQTKLLGAGANVLTF,TGTGCCAGCAGCCAGACGAAATTATTGGGGGCGGGGGCCAACGTCCTGACTTTC
many,TRBV5-1,TRBJ1-2,-,CASRTEANYGYTF,TGCGCCAGCAGAACTGAGGCTAACTATGGCTACACCTTC
many,TRBV19,TRBJ1-5,-,CASSPRPTASNQPQHF,TGTGCCAGTAGTCCTCGCCCGACAGCCTCAAATCAGCCCCAGCATTTT
few,TRBV20-1,TRBJ2-1,-,CSAERAVNEQFF,TGCAGTGCCGAACGGGCCGTTAATGAGCAGTTCTTC
-,TRBV11-2,TRBJ2-1,TRBD2,CASSPAGRSGTYNEQFF,TGTGCCAGCAGCCCAGCGGGACGGAGCGGGACCTACAATGAGCAGTTCTTC
-,TRBV20-1,TRBJ2-1,TRBD2,CSVQGVGTSGGYNEQFF,TGCAGTGTCCAGGGGGTGGGGACTAGCGGGGGATACAATGAGCAGTTCTTC
few,TRBV28,TRBJ1-4,TRBD1,CASSTGTGFTTNEKLFF,TGTGCCAGCAGTACCGGGACAGGGTTCACTACTAATGAAAAACTGTTTTTT
-,TRBV19,TRBJ2-3,-,CASTGQTTDTQYF,TGTGCCAGTACCGGGCAGACCACAGATACGCAGTATTTT
-,TRBV19,TRBJ2-1,-,CASTQSAYNEQFF,TGTGCCAGTACCCAAAGCGCCTACAATGAGCAGTTCTTC
many,TRBV10-3,TRBJ2-7,-,CATATGENYEQYF,TGTGCCACGGCGACAGGTGAGAACTACGAGCAGTACTTC
few,TRBV20-1,TRBJ2-1,TRBD2,CSARTGKGLAGEAYNEQFF,TGCAGTGCTAGGACGGGAAAAGGACTAGCGGGAGAGGCCTACAATGAGCAGTTCTTC
few,TRBV3-1,TRBJ2-1,-,CASSLGGLPPNEQFF,TGTGCCAGCAGCCTAGGGGGACTTCCACCCAATGAGCAGTTCTTC